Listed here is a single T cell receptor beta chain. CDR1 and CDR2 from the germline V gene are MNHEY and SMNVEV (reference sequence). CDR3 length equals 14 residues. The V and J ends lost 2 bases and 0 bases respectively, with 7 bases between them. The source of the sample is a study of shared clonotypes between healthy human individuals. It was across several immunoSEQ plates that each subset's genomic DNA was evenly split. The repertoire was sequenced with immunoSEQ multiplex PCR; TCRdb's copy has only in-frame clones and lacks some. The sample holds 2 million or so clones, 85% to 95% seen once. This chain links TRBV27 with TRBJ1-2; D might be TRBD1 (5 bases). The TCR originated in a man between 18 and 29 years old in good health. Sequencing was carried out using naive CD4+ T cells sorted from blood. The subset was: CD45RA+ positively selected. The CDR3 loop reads CASSLTTANYGYTF. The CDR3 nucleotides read TGTGCCAGCAGTTTAACGACAGCTAACTATGGCTACACCTTC.